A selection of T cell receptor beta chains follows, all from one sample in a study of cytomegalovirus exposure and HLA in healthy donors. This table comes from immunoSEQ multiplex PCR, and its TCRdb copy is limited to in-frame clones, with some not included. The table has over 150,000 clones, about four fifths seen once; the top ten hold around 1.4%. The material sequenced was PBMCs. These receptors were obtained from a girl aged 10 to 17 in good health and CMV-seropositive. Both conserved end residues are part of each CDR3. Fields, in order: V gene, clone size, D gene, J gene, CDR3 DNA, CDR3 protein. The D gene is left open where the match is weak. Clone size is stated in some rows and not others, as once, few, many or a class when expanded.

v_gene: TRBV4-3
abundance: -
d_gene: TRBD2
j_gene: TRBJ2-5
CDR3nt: TGCGCCAGCAGCCAAGATGGGGCTAGCGGGGGGGTAGAGACCCAGTACTTC
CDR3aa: CASSQDGASGGVETQYF

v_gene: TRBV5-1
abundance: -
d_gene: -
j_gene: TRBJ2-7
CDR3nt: TGCGCCAGCAGGGGACCGGGACTTACCCCGGGCGAGCAGTACTTC
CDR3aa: CASRGPGLTPGEQYF

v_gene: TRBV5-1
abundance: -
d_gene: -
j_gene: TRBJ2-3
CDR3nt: TGCGCCAGCACCATTCTGGGGAGAGCCACAGATACGCAGTATTTT
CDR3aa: CASTILGRATDTQYF

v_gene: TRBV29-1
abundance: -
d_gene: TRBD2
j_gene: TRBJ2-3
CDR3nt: TGCAGCGTTTTTTTAGCGGGGGAGCTCACAGATACGCAGTATTTT
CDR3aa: CSVFLAGELTDTQYF

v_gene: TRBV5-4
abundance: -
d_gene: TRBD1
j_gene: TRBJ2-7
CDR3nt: TGTGCCAGCAGTTCCGGGACAGGGGGCGCCCCCGAGCAGTACTTC
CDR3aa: CASSSGTGGAPEQYF

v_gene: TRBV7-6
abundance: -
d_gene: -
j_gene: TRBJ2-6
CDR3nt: TGTGCCAGCAGCGCTTCAGGGTACTCTGGGGCCAACGTCCTGACTTTC
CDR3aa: CASSASGYSGANVLTF

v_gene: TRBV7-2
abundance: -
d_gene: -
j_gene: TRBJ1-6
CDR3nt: TGTGCCAGCAGCAGGACAGAACTTAAAAATTCACCCCTCCACTTT
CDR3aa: CASSRTELKNSPLHF

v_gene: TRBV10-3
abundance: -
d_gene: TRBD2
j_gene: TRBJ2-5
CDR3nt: TGTGCCATCAGGCGGACTAGCGGGGGGTCTCGAGAGACCCAGTACTTC
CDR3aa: CAIRRTSGGSRETQYF

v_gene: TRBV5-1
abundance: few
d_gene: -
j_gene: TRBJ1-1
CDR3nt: TGCGCCAGCAGCTTGGGGGGGGACACTGAAGCTTTCTTT
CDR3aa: CASSLGGDTEAFF

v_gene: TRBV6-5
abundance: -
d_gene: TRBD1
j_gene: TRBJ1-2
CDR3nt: TGTGCCAGCAGTTTTAGGGGGCCACCGAACTATGGCTACACCTTC
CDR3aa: CASSFRGPPNYGYTF

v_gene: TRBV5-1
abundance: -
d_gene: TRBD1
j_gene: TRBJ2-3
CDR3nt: TGCGCCAGCAGCTCATCCGGGACAGGGCTTGATACGCAGTATTTT
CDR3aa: CASSSSGTGLDTQYF

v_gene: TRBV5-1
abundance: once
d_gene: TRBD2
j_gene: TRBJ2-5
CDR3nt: TGCGCCAGCAGCTTGGGACCCGGACTAGCGGGGGGATTCCAGTACTTC
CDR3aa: CASSLGPGLAGGFQYF

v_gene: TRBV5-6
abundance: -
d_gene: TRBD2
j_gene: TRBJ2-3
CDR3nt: TGTGCCAGCAGCTTGTTGGCCGCGGGGGGCACAGATACGCAGTATTTT
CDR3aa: CASSLLAAGGTDTQYF

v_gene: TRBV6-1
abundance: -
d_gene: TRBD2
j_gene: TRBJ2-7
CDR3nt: TGTGCCAGCACCACTGGGGAGGGTCCACCCGTCGAGCAGTACTTC
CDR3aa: CASTTGEGPPVEQYF

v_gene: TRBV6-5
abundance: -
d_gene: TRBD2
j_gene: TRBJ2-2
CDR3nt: TGTGCCAGCACCTTTAGCGGGGGGGTTTCCGGGGAGCTGTTTTTT
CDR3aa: CASTFSGGVSGELFF

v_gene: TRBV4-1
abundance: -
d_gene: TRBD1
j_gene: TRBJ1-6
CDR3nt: TGCGCCAGCAGCCAAGATTCCAGGGGGCTCTATTCACCCCTCCACTTT
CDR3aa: CASSQDSRGLYSPLHF

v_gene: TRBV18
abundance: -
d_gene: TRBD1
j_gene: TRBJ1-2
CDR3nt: TGTGCCAGCTCACGACAGGGTATTGATGGCTACACCTTC
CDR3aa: CASSRQGIDGYTF

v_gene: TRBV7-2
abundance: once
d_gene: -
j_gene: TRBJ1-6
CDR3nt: TGTGCCAGCAGCTTATACAGGGATAATTCACCCCTCCACTTT
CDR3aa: CASSLYRDNSPLHF

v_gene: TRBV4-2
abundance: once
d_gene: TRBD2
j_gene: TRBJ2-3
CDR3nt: TGTGCCAGCAGCCAAGGACCTAGCGGGGGGGCCGGAGATACGCAGTATTTT
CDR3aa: CASSQGPSGGAGDTQYF

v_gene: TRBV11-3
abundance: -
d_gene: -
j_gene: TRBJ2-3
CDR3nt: TGTGCCAGCAGCTTAGACCACCCGGGGGATACGCAGTATTTT
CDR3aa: CASSLDHPGDTQYF

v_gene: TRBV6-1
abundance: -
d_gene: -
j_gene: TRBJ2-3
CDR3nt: TGTGCCAGCAGTGCGACACGCACAGATACGCAGTATTTT
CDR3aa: CASSATRTDTQYF

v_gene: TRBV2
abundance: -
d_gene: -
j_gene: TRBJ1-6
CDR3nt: TGTGCCAGCAGCCCAGGGAAGATATCACCCCTCCACTTT
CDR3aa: CASSPGKISPLHF

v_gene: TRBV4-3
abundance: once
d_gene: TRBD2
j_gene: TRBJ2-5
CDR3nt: TGCGCCAGCAGCCAAGATTGGATTGGTAGCGGGGGACAAGAGACCCAGTACTTC
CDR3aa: CASSQDWIGSGGQETQYF

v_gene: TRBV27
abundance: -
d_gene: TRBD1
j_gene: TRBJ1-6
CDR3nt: TGTGCCAGCAGTTTCAACAGGGGCCGGAATTCACCCCTCCACTTT
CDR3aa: CASSFNRGRNSPLHF

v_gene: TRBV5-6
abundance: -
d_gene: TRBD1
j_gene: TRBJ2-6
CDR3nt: TGTGCCAGCAGCTCTCTGGGACAGCGCTCTGGGGCCAACGTCCTGACTTTC
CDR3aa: CASSSLGQRSGANVLTF

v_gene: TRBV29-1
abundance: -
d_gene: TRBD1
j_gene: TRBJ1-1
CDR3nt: TGCAGCGTTGAGAGGCAGGGGGCGTACACTGAAGCTTTCTTT
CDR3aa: CSVERQGAYTEAFF

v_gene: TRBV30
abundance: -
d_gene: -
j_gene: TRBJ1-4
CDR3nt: TGTGCCTGGAGTCCCTTGCGGGGGGCAACTAATGAAAAACTGTTTTTT
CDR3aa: CAWSPLRGATNEKLFF

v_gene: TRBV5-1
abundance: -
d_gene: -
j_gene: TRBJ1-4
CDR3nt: TGCGCCAGCAGCCGGACAGCGAATGAAAAACTGTTTTTT
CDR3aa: CASSRTANEKLFF

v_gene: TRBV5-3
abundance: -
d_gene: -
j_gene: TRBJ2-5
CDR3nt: TGTGCCAGAAGCTTGGCGTTCCCCCAAGAGACCCAGTACTTC
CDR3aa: CARSLAFPQETQYF

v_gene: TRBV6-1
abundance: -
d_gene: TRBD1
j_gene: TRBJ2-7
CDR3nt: TGTGCCAGCAGAACGGACCACAGGGGGCGCTACGAGCAGTACTTC
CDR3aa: CASRTDHRGRYEQYF

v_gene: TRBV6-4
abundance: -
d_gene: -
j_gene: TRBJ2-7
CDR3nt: TGTGCCAGCAGTCCTATTCGGACTGACGAGCAGTACTTC
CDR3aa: CASSPIRTDEQYF

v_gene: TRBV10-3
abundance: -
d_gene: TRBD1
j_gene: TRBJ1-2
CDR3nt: TGTGCCATCAGCCCCGGCCGACAGGGAGTCTATGGCTACACCTTC
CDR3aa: CAISPGRQGVYGYTF

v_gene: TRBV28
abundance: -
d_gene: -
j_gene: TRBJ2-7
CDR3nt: TGTGCCAGCAGTCTCACCCAAACCGGCGAGCAGTACTTC
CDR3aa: CASSLTQTGEQYF

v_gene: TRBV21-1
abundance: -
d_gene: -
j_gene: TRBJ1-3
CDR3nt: TGTGCCAGCAGCATCCCACCGCAGGGATCCTCTGGAAACACCATATATTTT
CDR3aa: CASSIPPQGSSGNTIYF

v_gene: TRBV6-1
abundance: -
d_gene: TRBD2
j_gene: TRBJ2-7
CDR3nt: TGTGCCAGCAGTGAAGCTGCGGGGGGGACCTACGAGCAGTACTTC
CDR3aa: CASSEAAGGTYEQYF

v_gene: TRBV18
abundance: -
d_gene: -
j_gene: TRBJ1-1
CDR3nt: TGTGCCAGCTCACCGGGCAGTCAACCAATGAACACTGAAGCTTTCTTT
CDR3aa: CASSPGSQPMNTEAFF

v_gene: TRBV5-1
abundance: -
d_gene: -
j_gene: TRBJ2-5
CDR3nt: TGCGCCAGCAGCCCCTCCGGTAAGGGGGAGACCCAGTACTTC
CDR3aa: CASSPSGKGETQYF

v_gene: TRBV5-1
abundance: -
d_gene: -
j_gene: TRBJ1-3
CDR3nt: TGCGCCAGCAGCTCCGAAGCCTCTGGAAACACCATATATTTT
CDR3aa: CASSSEASGNTIYF

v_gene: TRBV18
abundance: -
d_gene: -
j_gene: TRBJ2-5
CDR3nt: TGTGCCAGCTCACCAGGCAGGCACCAAGAGACCCAGTACTTC
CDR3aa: CASSPGRHQETQYF

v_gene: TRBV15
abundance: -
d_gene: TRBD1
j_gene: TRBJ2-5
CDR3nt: TGTGCCACCAGCACCAACAGGGGAGAGACCCAGTACTTC
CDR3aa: CATSTNRGETQYF

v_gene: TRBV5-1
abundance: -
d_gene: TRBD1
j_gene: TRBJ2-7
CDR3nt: TGCGCCAGCAGGGGGACAGGGTTTTACGAGCAGTACTTC
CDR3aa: CASRGTGFYEQYF

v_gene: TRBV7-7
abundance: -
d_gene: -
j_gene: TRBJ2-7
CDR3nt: TGTGCCAGCAGCTTAGGGATCGGGTCCTACGAGCAGTACTTC
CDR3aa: CASSLGIGSYEQYF

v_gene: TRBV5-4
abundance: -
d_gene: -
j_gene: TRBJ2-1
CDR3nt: TGTGCCAGCAGCACCGGACTGCTGTTGGACAATGAGCAGTTCTTC
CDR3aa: CASSTGLLLDNEQFF

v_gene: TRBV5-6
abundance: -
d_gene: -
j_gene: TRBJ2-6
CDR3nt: TGTGCCAGCAGCTTGGGCCCGTCGGGGGCTGGGGCCAACGTCCTGACTTTC
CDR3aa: CASSLGPSGAGANVLTF

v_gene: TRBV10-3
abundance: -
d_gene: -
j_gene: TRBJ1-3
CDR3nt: TGTGCCGCGATATCCGAGAGCAGAAACACCATATATTTT
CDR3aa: CAAISESRNTIYF

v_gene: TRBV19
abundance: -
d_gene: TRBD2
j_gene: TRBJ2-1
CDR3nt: TGTGCCAGTAGTTCGGGACTAGCGGGGGATGAGCAGTTCTTC
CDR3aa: CASSSGLAGDEQFF

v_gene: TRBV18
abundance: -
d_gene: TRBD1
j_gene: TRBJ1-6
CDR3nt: TGTGCCAGCTCACCACCGGGGACAGATAATTCACCCCTCCACTTT
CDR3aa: CASSPPGTDNSPLHF

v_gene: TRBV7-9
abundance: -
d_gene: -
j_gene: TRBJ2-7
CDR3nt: TGTGCCAGCAGCTTAGCAGGGGTTAGGTTCGAGCAGTACTTC
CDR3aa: CASSLAGVRFEQYF

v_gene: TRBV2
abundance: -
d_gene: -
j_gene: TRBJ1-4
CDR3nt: TGTGCCAACTCAGGCGGGACCCAAGGGGAAAAACTGTTTTTT
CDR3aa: CANSGGTQGEKLFF

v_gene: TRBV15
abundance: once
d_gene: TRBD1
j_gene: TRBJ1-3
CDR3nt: TGTGCCACCAGCACACGTTCGGGACAGGGGGTTGGAAACACCATATATTTT
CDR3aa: CATSTRSGQGVGNTIYF

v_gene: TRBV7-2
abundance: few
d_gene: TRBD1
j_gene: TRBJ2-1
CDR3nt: TGTGCCAGCAGTCCCCACGCGACAGGGGGATTGAATGAGCAGTTCTTC
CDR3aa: CASSPHATGGLNEQFF